This T cell receptor beta chain was sequenced in a study of blood T cell repertoires in COVID-19 (dated by TCRdb to about 2020). Looking at the study overall: The collaborator samples originated in the United States, Italy and Spain and spanned the acute and convalescent phases of COVID-19. Where available, HLA class I and class II types were taken from metadata supplied by the sample provider and were not determined by assay-based typing. The repertoires were made available in a free public database intended to serve as a resource for research on the immune response to SARS-CoV-2. The dataset comprised deeply sampled blood TCRbeta repertoires from subjects exposed to, actively infected with, or recovered from COVID-19. Samples came from the ongoing ImmuneRACE study (first 160 participants) plus 1,254 subjects from 6 global collaborators. Nearly every sample came with metadata listing a de-identified subject ID, COVID-19 status, age in years and sex. The prospective study material was composed of cDNA or gDNA derived from T cells, B-cell-depleted T cells, or PBMCs.

The immunoSEQ Assay, a bias-controlled multiplex PCR, was used to amplify TCRbeta CDR3 regions from genomic DNA. For the original study's pipeline: The number of nucleated cells in each sample was estimated by amplification of reference gene primers within the assay. To quantify the absolute abundance of each unique TCRbeta CDR3 rearrangement, sequence reads were collapsed and filtered. For each sample, productive Simpson clonality was calculated by taking the square root of Simpson's diversity index across productive rearrangements. TCRdb holds this immuneACCESS table with in-frame rearrangements only. Some clones are missing; in checked studies, unresolved V genes explain under half, and the rest has no known cause. D and trimming were read from the DNA, whereas the V and J calls and clone size are those reported in that table. The sample profile shows roughly 200,000 clones; roughly 87% of them were found once. The ten largest account for approximately 12% of the sample.

General study outcomes and caveats: How much clinical and demographic metadata was included differed by source and by participant, and the metadata was provided uncurated.

Note on this clone: The specificity of this receptor is unknown. Per-nucleotide qualities are absent, and no much larger clonotype sits a single base away.

A second Seattle source provided samples from volunteer blood donors who had recovered from COVID-19. Whole blood was collected in K2EDTA tubes by collaborating institutions according to the institutions' own protocols. For TCRbeta analysis, collaborator samples were shipped as frozen whole blood, as isolated PBMCs, or as DNA extracted from either sample type. The CDR3 covers 14 residues, taking in both the cysteine and the phenylalanine. Only CDR3 DNA remains: 42 bases, in frame from the first base. Trimming removed 2 bases from V and 1 base from J, leaving 6 bases between the germline ends. Taken from the germline V gene (reference sequence), the CDR1 and CDR2 loops are SGHNT and YYREEE.

Sequencing was done on a sample of peripheral blood. The TCR originated in a woman between 18 and 29 years old who had recovered from COVID-19. The chain links TRBV5-4 with TRBJ2-2; no D gene is confidently identified. The CDR3 sequence is CASSFLLNTGELFF. Read as DNA, the sequence is TGTGCCAGCAGCTTTTTATTGAACACCGGGGAGCTGTTTTTT.